The 6 T cell receptor beta chains presented below share a single source sample, sequenced in a study of breast tumors, draining lymph nodes, adjacent tissues. TCRdb used MiXCR to reprocess the multiplex PCR reads, holding one entry per CDR3 protein. Among fewer than 250,000 distinct CDR3 sequences listed, 32% were seen once. Breast cancer patients provided tissue from their axillary draining lymph nodes. The specimen sequenced was axillary lymph node tissue. The origin of the receptors is a female donor with breast cancer. Some clones in this sample may be carry-over from other donors' samples.

In this sample, this clonotype turned up a few times. The gene calls are TRBV7-8 and TRBJ2-7, with D maybe TRBD1 (6 bases). The CDR3 totals 12 residues. Looked up from germline, CDR1 is SGHVS and CDR2 is FQNEAQ. DNA for the CDR3: TGTGCCAGCAGCTTCGTGACAGGCGCGATTAACGTC. It codes for CASSFVTGAINV.

Of note for this clonotype: This CDR3 fails to terminate in the conserved phenylalanine or tryptophan, so it likely reflects a read error. This rearrangement joins TRBV20-1 to TRBJ1-6; no definite D call. Trimming stripped 1 base from V and 8 bases from J, with 12 bases between. CDR1 is DFQATT, CDR2 SNEGSKA, per germline (reference sequence). There are 14 residues in the CDR3. The CDR3 reads CSARGTEGDSPLHS. CDR3 coding DNA: TGCAGTGCTAGAGGCACAGAGGGTGATTCACCCCTCCACTCT.

The rearrangement joins TRBV20-1 to TRBJ2-7, with 11 bases aligning to TRBD2. Germline V gene data show CDR1 as DFQATT and CDR2 as SNEGSKA (reference sequence). This CDR3 has 14 residues. V trimming: 3 bases; J trimming: 4 bases; junction bases outside the gene matches: 5. The CDR3 loop reads CSARAGTSGYEQYF. The CDR3 DNA reads as TGCAGTGCTAGGGCCGGGACTAGCGGATACGAGCAGTACTTC.

This clonotype was observed many times. The V and J genes are TRBV3-2 and TRBJ2-7; the DNA was not compared with TRBD2, the D call given in the table. TRBV3-2 is termed a pseudogene. This CDR3 region has 16 residues. CDR3 DNA sequence: TGTGCCAGCAGCCAGGCCCTAGCGGGGAGCTCCTACGAGCAGTACTTC. This translates into CASSQALAGSSYEQYF.

J is TRBJ2-6 and V is TRBV7-3, with D possibly being TRBD2 (5 bases). Germline CDR1 SGHTA, CDR2 FQGTGA. Trimming took off 4 bases at V and 4 bases at J, with 8 bases between the two ends. This CDR3 spans 14 amino acids. CDR3 protein: CASSSEGGANVLTF. DNA for the CDR3: TGTGCCAGCAGCTCAGAGGGCGGGGCCAACGTCCTGACTTTC.

Remarks on this clonotype: This may stem from a read error, because a much larger clone lies one nucleotide away. V usage is TRBV6-2 or TRBV6-3 and J usage is TRBJ2-1; 10 bases line up with TRBD2. After removal of 7 bases from V and 1 base from J, the junction contained 4 bases not matched to a gene. The CDR3 runs to 15 residues. Per the germline V gene, CDR1 is MNHEY and CDR2 is SVGEGT. In DNA, the CDR3 is TGTGCCAGCATTCTAGCGGGAGTGTCCTACAATGAGCAGTTCTTC. Amino acid sequence: CASILAGVSYNEQFF.